The next 3 T cell receptor beta chains were all read from a single sample in a study of shared clonotypes between healthy human individuals. The table came from immunoSEQ multiplex PCR; TCRdb's copy has only in-frame clones and leaves some out. The sample gives about a million clones, roughly 77% of which show up once; 0.85% to 1% is in the top ten. Sequencing used memory CD4+ T cells from PBMCs. Subset in this sample: CD45RA-negative fraction. These receptors came from a man aged 18 to 30 in good health. Some clones in this sample may be carry-over from other donors' samples.

The count of this clone is one. The chain couples TRBV5-6 to TRBJ2-7, with TRBD2 matching over 9 bases. The CDR3 runs 15 residues. V shed 0 bases and J 3 bases; nucleotides not matched to a gene: 4. From germline, CDR1 is SGHDT and CDR2 YYEEEE. CDR3 in amino acids: CASSLVAGGSYEQYF. In DNA form, the CDR3 reads TGTGCCAGCAGCTTGGTGGCGGGAGGGAGCTACGAGCAGTACTTC. Drawing the rest from reference TRBV5-6 and TRBJ2-7, the complete variable domain is DAGVTQSPTHLIKTRGQQVTLRCSPKSGHDTVSWYQQALGQGPQFIFQYYEEEERQRGNFPDRFSGHQFPNYSSELNVNALLLGDSALYLCASSLVAGGSYEQYFGPGTRLTVT.

The chain employs TRBV6-1 and TRBJ2-3; D gene uncertain. CDR3 length equals 11 residues. Germline V gene lookup returns CDR1 MNHNS and CDR2 SASEGT. The V gene lost 6 bases and the J gene lost 4 bases, with 5 bases spanning the gap. Here the CDR3 reads CASSLADTQYF. CDR3 nucleotide sequence: TGTGCCAGCAGCCTCGCAGATACGCAGTATTTT.

The chain links TRBV7-9 to TRBJ1-2, with D uncertain. There are 17 residues in the CDR3. The germline V gene has CDR1 SEHNR and CDR2 FQNEAQ (reference sequence). V lost 1 base and J lost 4, with 19 bases in between. In DNA form, the CDR3 reads TGTGCCAGCAGCTTAGATACTCTGGTTAGACTTGTCTATGGCTACACCTTC. The encoded protein is CASSLDTLVRLVYGYTF.